This T cell receptor beta chain emerged from a study of T and B cells in COVID-19 patients. Study-level information: Recovered patients mostly had mild to moderate COVID-19 managed as outpatients. Of 20 active-infection patients, more than 9 were critically ill with mechanical ventilation or extracorporeal membrane oxygenation. Study-wide results and limits: Active COVID-19 showed highly clonal TRB repertoires; recovery showed diversity and richness above healthy donors. No sequencing was yet done of CD4+, regulatory or CD8+ subsets, or of SARS-CoV-2-responsive or tetramer+ sorted cells.

TRB was amplified from about 250-500 ng of blood genomic DNA. V trimming: 3 bases; J trimming: 0 bases; junction bases outside the gene matches: 3. There are 15 residues in the CDR3. BIOMED2 TRB-A/B primer pools were used in multiplex TRB PCR. MiXCR, run by TCRdb on the multiplex PCR reads, gives a single entry per CDR3 protein. The sample has some 8,100 distinct CDR3 sequences; over 35% are singletons. As for this clonotype: Its antigen is not identified.

This sequence was found in a human donor with active COVID-19. Sequenced material: blood. This chain links TRBV12-3 or TRBV12-4 with TRBJ2-3, with 7 bases aligning to TRBD2. The CDR3 reads CASSFGGTSTDTQYF. Here the CDR3 DNA reads TGTGCCAGCAGTTTCGGGGGGACTAGCACAGATACGCAGTATTTT.